These 5 T cell receptor beta chains originate from one sample sequenced in a study of immune heterogeneity within non-small cell lung tumors (dated by TCRdb to the late 2010s). The TCR template was genomic DNA extracted from bulk tumor tissue, and around 0.55 ug of gDNA was amplified for each sample. During surgery, multiple biopsies were taken from each primary tumor, with sampling sites spaced as far apart as possible within the tumor mass. The study cohort was described as untreated, and the patients were newly diagnosed NSCLC cases having curative surgery. Sequencer: HiSeq X Ten. The TCR beta CDR3 region was amplified with a multiplex PCR system whose first round of approximately 11 cycles used 32 V-gene forward primers and 13 J-gene reverse primers. TCRdb handled the public reads itself, with Q25 trimming in fastp and clone calling in MiXCR, and kept productive beta chains. Rows are combined by CDR3 protein, so each entry shows the most common genes and DNA. The table for this sample lists 8,500 to 13,000 distinct CDR3 sequences; 25% to 30% of them were counted only once. Roughly 7.4% of the sample is in the top ten clones.

The sample comprised lung tumor tissue. The origin of the receptors is a woman aged 60-75 years with non-small cell lung cancer.

This clonotype showed up many times. J is TRBJ2-1 and V is TRBV27; D is ambiguous. Germline V gene sequence: CDR1 MNHEY, CDR2 SMNVEV (reference sequence). This CDR3 has 12 amino acids. Trimming took off 5 bases at V and 6 bases at J, with 8 bases between the two ends. The CDR3: CASSPPLNEQFF. CDR3 nucleotide sequence: TGTGCCAGCAGTCCCCCCCTCAATGAGCAGTTCTTC.

This chain joins TRBV28 and TRBJ2-5; possibly TRBD2 for D (7 bases). The CDR3 is made up of 15 amino acids. Germline loops: CDR1 MDHEN, CDR2 SYDVKM. Trimming left V 0 bases short and J 7 bases short, with 15 bases between. The DNA for the CDR3 is TGTGCCAGCAGTTTATGGGGGAGTAGGGGGGGGACCCAGTACTTC. This gives the protein CASSLWGSRGGTQYF.

The chain uses TRBV14 and TRBJ2-1; D unresolved. The CDR3 is 16 amino acids. Germline V gene lookup returns CDR1 SGHDN and CDR2 FVKESK. Trimming took off 4 bases at V and 0 bases at J, with 13 bases between the two ends. The CDR3 region has the DNA TGTGCCAGCAGCCCCTCGCCAGCGAGCTCCTACAATGAGCAGTTCTTC. Protein sequence: CASSPSPASSYNEQFF.

There are many counts of this clonotype. The chain links TRBV9 to TRBJ2-1; 9 bases line up with TRBD2. The CDR3 contains 13 residues. Germline trimming cut 6 bases from V and 8 bases from J; bases unmatched to any gene: 6. From germline, CDR1 is SGDLS and CDR2 YYNGEE. The DNA for the CDR3 is TGTGCCAGCAACCCTAGCGGGAACGATGAGCAGTTCTTC. Its translation is CASNPSGNDEQFF. Supplemented by reference TRBV9 and TRBJ2-1, the full variable domain reads DSGVTQTPKHLITATGQRVTLRCSPRSGDLSVYWYQQSLDQGLQFLIQYYNGEERAKGNILERFSAQQFPDLHSELNLSSLELGDSALYFCASNPSGNDEQFFGPGTRLTVL.

This clonotype has ten or more counts. The CDR3 is CASSSSSTNNEQFF. DNA of the CDR3: TGCGCCAGCAGCTCCTCTTCTACCAACAATGAGCAGTTCTTC. This rearrangement joins TRBV5-1 to TRBJ2-1; D is unclear. The CDR3 consists of 14 residues. Germline V gene data show CDR1 as SGHRS and CDR2 as YFSETQ. Trimming cost V 3 bases and J 5 bases, with 12 bases left between them.